This is a list of T cell receptor beta chains from one sample in a study of T-cell reconstitution after alpha-beta-depleted transplantation in children. Each CDR3 protein is one row after TCRdb ran MiXCR on the PCR reads. Seen here are approximately 400,000 distinct CDR3 sequences, under 13% observed once, and the top ten hold 4.5% to 7%. The sequencing here drew on PBMCs from the stem cell graft donor, taken from the stem cell graft. The receptors shown here come from a human donor who donated a stem cell graft to a child with acute myeloid leukemia. The CDR3 runs from the conserved cysteine through the conserved F or W. The D gene is left open where the match is weak. Size is omitted from some rows. Given values are once, few, many or a class for expanded clones.

J	size	V	D	length	CDR3	DNA
TRBJ2-1	few	TRBV6-5	TRBD2	18	CASSYDRAIGGRHNEQFF	TGTGCCAGCAGTTACGATAGGGCCATTGGCGGGAGGCACAATGAGCAGTTCTTC
TRBJ1-1	few	TRBV4-3	TRBD1	17	CASSQNTGGSGNTEAFF	TGCGCCAGCAGCCAAAACACAGGGGGTTCTGGGAACACTGAAGCTTTCTTT
TRBJ2-1	.	TRBV11-3	.	13	CASSGQGQNEQFF	TGTGCCAGCAGTGGCCAGGGTCAGAATGAGCAGTTCTTC
TRBJ2-3	.	TRBV20-1	TRBD1	13	CSAQDRGTDTQYF	TGCAGTGCTCAGGACAGGGGTACAGATACGCAGTATTTT
TRBJ1-1	few	TRBV3-1	.	12	CASSQDRTEAFF	TGTGCCAGCAGCCAAGACAGGACTGAAGCTTTCTTT
TRBJ2-5	.	TRBV5-1	.	13	CASSFGQKETQYF	TGCGCCAGCAGCTTCGGACAGAAAGAGACCCAGTACTTC
TRBJ2-7	few	TRBV20-1	TRBD2	15	CSARDPSREGWEQYF	TGCAGTGCTAGAGACCCCTCGCGGGAGGGCTGGGAGCAGTACTTC
TRBJ1-1	many	TRBV5-1	TRBD1	13	CASGRTGDAEAFF	TGCGCCAGCGGCCGGACAGGGGACGCTGAAGCTTTCTTT
TRBJ2-1	many	TRBV9	.	15	CASSVAPGPPNEQFF	TGTGCCAGCAGCGTAGCTCCGGGACCGCCCAATGAGCAGTTCTTC
TRBJ1-2	few	TRBV7-8	.	13	CASSFGVLYGYTF	TGTGCCAGCAGCTTCGGGGTCCTATATGGCTACACCTTC